This T cell receptor (beta chain) was captured by sequencing in a study of Ad26.COV2.S vaccination and SARS-CoV-2 variants (dated by TCRdb to the early 2020s). Regarding the research as a whole: TCRbeta repertoire sequencing was used to assess the specificity and breadth of SARS-CoV-2-reactive T cell receptors after Ad26.COV2.S vaccination. The TCR-sequenced set comprised approximately 32 samples: some 20 Ad26.COV2.S vaccine recipients, 5 placebo recipients and 8 SARS-CoV-2 convalescent individuals. The paper's findings and limits, for the study overall: It was noted by the authors that total T cell responses may have been underestimated by the TCR breadth and depth analyses. Vaccine and placebo recipients had comparable non-spike TCR breadth, which fits with the vaccine containing only spike. Substantial breadth of spike-specific CD8+ and CD4+ T cell responses was reported after vaccination. Higher spike-specific TCR breadth was observed in Ad26.COV2.S recipients than in placebo recipients (P = 0.0014).

Turning to this clone: What this receptor recognizes is not known. No much larger clone is present one base from it, and per-base qualities are unavailable.

Taken with the paper, the label for time point translates to: individuals recovered from natural SARS-CoV-2 infection. The immunoSEQ Assay was used to sequence TCRbeta CDR3 regions. After extraction, genomic DNA underwent amplification by bias-controlled multiplex PCR, followed by high-throughput sequencing. The source study handled its data this way. Collapsing and filtering of sequences were performed to quantify the absolute abundance of each unique TCRbeta CDR3 region. T cell fraction was estimated by normalizing TCRbeta template counts to usable DNA, which was measured by amplifying reference genes present in all nucleated cells. Repertoire TCRs were annotated as SARS-CoV-2-specific by exact matching of V gene, CDR3 amino acid sequence and J gene to a known reactive TCR set. MIRA supplied the reference SARS-CoV-2 TCR set, which was filtered for enrichment in COVID-19-positive ImmuneCODE repertoires so that public or cross-reactive TCRs were removed. Drawing on the MIRA antigens, annotated TCRs were analysed further at the level of specific ORF or position within ORF. Depth was the summed frequency of annotated unique rearrangements, while breadth was defined as annotated unique rearrangements over total unique productive rearrangements. Two-sided Wilcoxon rank-sum tests were applied when comparing TCR breadth between groups. Held by TCRdb, this immuneACCESS table contains in-frame sequences only and omits some clones. Under half of the omission traces to an unresolved V gene where checked; the cause of the rest is unknown. For V, J and clone size, that table is used; D and trimming come from the DNA. Here the sample has about 350,000 clones; 90% to 95% occur a single time. 3.9% of the sample is taken by the ten largest.

V is shortened by 5 bases, J by 4 bases, and the region joining them spans 14 bases. The CDR3 starts with the cysteine, ends with the phenylalanine, and has 14 residues. Just CDR3 DNA is preserved here, 42 bases in frame from base 1. CDR1 and CDR2 were assigned from the germline V gene as SGHTA and FQGNSA. This TCR was recovered from a human donor who had recovered from COVID-19. This specimen was peripheral blood, taken after recovery from COVID-19. The chain joins TRBV7-2 to TRBJ1-2; TRBD1 is perhaps the D gene, given 6 matching bases. The nucleotide sequence is TGTGCCAGCAGCGCACAGGGACAAGGCTATGGCTACACCTTC. Its protein reads: CASSAQGQGYGYTF.